The sequence of this T cell receptor beta chain was determined in a study of CDR3 diversity in severe acne. One entry per CDR3 protein, called by TCRdb with MiXCR from the PCR reads. Counted here are 79,000 or so distinct CDR3 sequences, approximately 54% occurring once; the ten biggest clones make up around a tenth. CDR3 length: 15 amino acids. V lost 6 bases to trimming and J lost 5 bases, with 19 bases between them. Germline V gene sequence: CDR1 SGHAT, CDR2 FQNNGV. The specimen was blood. This TCR came from a male donor with severe acne vulgaris. This sequence joins TRBV11-2 and TRBJ2-5; perhaps TRBD1 as D (6 bases). The CDR3 bases are TGTGCCAGCAGTTTAATGACAGGCTTCGGGGAGACCCAGTACTTC. This encodes CASSLMTGFGETQYF.